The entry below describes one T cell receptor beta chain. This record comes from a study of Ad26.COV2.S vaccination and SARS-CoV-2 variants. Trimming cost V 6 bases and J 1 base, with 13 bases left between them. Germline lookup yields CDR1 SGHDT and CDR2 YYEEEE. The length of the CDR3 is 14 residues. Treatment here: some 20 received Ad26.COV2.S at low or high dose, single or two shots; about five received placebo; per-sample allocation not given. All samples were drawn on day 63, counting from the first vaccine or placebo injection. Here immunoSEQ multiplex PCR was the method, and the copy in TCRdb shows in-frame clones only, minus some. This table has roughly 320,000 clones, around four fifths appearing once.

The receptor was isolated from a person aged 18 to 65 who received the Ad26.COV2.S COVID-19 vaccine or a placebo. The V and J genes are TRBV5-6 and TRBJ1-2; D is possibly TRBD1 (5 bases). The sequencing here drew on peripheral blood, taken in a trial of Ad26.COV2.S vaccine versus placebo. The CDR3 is CASIPGTYNYGYTF. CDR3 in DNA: TGTGCCAGCATCCCGGGGACCTATAACTATGGCTACACCTTC.